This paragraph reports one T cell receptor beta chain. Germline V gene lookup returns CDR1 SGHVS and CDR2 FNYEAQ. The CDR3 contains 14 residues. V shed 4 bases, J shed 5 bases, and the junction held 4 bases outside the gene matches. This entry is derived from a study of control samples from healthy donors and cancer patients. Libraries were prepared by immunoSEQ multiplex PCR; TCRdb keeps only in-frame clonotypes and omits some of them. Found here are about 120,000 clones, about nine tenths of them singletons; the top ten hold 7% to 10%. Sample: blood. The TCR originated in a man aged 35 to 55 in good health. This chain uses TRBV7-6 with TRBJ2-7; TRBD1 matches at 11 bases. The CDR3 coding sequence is TGTGCCAGCAGCTGGACAGGGGGCGTTAACGAGCAGTACTTC. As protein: CASSWTGGVNEQYF.